The sequence of this T cell receptor beta chain was determined in a study of blood T cell repertoires in COVID-19. Study summary: Researchers got acute and convalescent COVID-19 samples from the United States, Italy and Spain. Sources were T cells, B-cell-depleted T cells, or PBMCs; the material itself was cDNA or gDNA.

In the original analysis: Cell counts per sample came from amplifying reference gene primers. Only in-frame clones appear in the TCRdb table, and some are missing; sequencing was by immunoSEQ multiplex PCR. The DNA was the basis for D and trimming; V, J and clone size are from that table. The data show under 250,000 clones, roughly 82% seen once. In germline, CDR1 is SNHLY, CDR2 FYNNEI. The length of the CDR3 is 14 residues. V gave up 9 bases and J gave up 1 base, with 13 bases separating them. The sequenced sample consisted of peripheral blood. The chain recombines TRBV2 with TRBJ1-5; tentative D call: TRBD1 (6 bases). This sequence originates from a woman aged 65 to 85 with acute or convalescent COVID-19. CDR3 protein: CASTGSWSNQPQHF. The CDR3 region has the DNA TGTGCCAGTACAGGGAGTTGGAGCAATCAGCCCCAGCATTTT.